This TCR beta chain came from a study of blood T cell repertoires in COVID-19. Overall study: The study drew acute and convalescent COVID-19 samples from the United States, Italy and Spain. Nucleic acid was either cDNA or gDNA, and it came from T cells, B-cell-depleted T cells, or PBMCs.

This clone was detected only once. Original analysis: The authors estimated nucleated cell counts from reference gene primer amplification. Repertoires were generated with immunoSEQ multiplex PCR, while TCRdb's copy carries only in-frame clones and drops some. V, J and clone size are taken as reported in that table, and D and trimming were inferred from the DNA itself. In the table there are 100,000 to 150,000 clones, 65% to 90% of which are singletons. The V gene's germline CDR1 is MNHEY and CDR2 SVGEGT. J gave up 7 bases and V 2 bases, and 21 bases lay outside the gene matches. The CDR3 loop spans 19 amino acids.

This receptor was identified in a man older than 75 with active or convalescent COVID-19. The chain is built from TRBV6-2 or TRBV6-3 and TRBJ2-7, with 9 bases matching TRBD2. Sequenced sample: peripheral blood. The CDR3 here is CASSYPDRLVASGKGEQYF. The CDR3 DNA reads as TGTGCCAGCAGTTACCCGGACAGGCTGGTGGCTAGCGGGAAGGGGGAGCAGTACTTC.